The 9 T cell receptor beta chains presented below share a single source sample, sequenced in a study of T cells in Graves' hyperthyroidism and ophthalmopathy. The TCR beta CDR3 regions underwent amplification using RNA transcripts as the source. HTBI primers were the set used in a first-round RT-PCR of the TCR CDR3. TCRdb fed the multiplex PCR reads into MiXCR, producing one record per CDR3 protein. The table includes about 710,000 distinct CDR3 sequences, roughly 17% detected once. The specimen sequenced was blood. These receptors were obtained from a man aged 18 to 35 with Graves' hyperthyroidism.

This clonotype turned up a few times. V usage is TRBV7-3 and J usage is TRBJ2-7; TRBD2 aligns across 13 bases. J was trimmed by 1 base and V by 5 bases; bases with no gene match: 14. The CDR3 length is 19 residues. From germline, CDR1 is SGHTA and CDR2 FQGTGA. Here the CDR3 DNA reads TGTGCCAGCAGCCTGAAGGGGACTAGCGGGAAGGGTAGTTCCTACGAGCAGTACTTC. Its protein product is CASSLKGTSGKGSSYEQYF. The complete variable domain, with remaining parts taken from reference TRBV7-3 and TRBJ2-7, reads GAGVSQTPSNKVTEKGKYVELRCDPISGHTALYWYRQSLGQGPEFLIYFQGTGAADDSGLPNDRFFAVRPEGSVSTLKIQRTERGDSAVYLCASSLKGTSGKGSSYEQYFGPGTRLTVT.

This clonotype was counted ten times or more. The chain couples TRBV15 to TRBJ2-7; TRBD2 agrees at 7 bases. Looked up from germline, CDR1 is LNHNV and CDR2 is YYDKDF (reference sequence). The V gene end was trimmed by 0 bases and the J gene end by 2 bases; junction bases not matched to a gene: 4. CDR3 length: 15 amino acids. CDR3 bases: TGTGCCACCAGCAGAGAGCCCGGGAGGACCTACGAGCAGTACTTC. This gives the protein CATSREPGRTYEQYF. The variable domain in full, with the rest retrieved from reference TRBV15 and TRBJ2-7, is DAMVIQNPRYQVTQFGKPVTLSCSQTLNHNVMYWYQQKSSQAPKLLFHYYDKDFNNEADTPDNFQSRRPNTSFCFLDIRSPGLGDTAMYLCATSREPGRTYEQYFGPGTRLTVT.

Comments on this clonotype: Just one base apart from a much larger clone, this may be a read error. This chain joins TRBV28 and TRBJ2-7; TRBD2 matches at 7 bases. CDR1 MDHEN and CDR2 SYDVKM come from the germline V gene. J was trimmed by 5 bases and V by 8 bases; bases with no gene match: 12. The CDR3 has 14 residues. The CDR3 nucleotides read TGTGCCAGCGAAAGAAAGCGGGATCTTGACGAGCAGTACTTC. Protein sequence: CASERKRDLDEQYF.

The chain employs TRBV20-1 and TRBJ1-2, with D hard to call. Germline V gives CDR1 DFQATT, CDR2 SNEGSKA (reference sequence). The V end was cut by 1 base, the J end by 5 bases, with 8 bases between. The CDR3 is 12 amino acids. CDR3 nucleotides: TGCAGTGCTAGAGGGATTGGATATGGCTACACCTTC. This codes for CSARGIGYGYTF.

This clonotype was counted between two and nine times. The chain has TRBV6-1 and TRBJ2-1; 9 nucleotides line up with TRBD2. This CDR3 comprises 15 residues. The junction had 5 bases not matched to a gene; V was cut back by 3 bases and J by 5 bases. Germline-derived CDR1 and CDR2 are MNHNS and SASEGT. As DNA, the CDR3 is TGTGCCAGCAGTGACCTAGCGGGGTCTCACAATGAGCAGTTCTTC. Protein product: CASSDLAGSHNEQFF.

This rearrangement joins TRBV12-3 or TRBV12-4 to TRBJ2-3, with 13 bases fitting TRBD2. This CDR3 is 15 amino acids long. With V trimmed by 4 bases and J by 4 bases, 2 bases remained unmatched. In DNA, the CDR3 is TGTGCCAGCAGTTGGACTAGCGGGAGAGCAGATACGCAGTATTTT. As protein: CASSWTSGRADTQYF.

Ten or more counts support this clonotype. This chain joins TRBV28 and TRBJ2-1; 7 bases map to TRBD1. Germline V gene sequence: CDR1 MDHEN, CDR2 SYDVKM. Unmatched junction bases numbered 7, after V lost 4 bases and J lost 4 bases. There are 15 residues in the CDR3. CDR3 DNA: TGTGCCAGCAGTTGGCCCCCGACAGGGTACAATGAGCAGTTCTTC. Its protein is CASSWPPTGYNEQFF.

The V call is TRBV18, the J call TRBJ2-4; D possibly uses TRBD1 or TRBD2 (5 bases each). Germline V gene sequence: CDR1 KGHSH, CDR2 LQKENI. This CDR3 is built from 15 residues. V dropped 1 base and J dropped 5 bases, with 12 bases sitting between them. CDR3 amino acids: CASSPRMGDQNIQYF. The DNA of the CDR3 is TGTGCCAGCTCACCACGGATGGGGGACCAAAACATTCAGTACTTC.

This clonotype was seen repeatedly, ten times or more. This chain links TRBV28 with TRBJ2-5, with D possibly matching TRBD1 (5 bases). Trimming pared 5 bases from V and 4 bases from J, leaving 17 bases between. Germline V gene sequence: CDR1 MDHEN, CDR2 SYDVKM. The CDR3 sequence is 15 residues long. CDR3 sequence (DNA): TGTGCCAGCAGTAGAAACGATCAGGGAAGAGAGACCCAGTACTTC. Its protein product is CASSRNDQGRETQYF. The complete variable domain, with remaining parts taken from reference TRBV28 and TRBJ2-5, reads DVKVTQSSRYLVKRTGEKVFLECVQDMDHENMFWYRQDPGLGLRLIYFSYDVKMKEKGDIPEGYSVSREKKERFSLILESASTNQTSMYLCASSRNDQGRETQYFGPGTRLLVL.